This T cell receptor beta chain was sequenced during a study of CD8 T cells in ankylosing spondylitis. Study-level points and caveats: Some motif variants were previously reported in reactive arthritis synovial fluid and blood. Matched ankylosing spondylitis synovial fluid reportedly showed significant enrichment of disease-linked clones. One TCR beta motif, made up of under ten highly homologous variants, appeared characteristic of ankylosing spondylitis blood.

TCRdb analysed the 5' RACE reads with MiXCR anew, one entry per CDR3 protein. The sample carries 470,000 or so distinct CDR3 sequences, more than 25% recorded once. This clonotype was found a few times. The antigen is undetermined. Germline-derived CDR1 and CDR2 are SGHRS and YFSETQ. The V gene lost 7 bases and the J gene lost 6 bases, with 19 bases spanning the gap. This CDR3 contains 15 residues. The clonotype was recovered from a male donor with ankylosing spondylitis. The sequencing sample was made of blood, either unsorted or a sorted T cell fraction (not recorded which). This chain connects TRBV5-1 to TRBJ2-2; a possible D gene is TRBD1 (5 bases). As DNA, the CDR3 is TGCGCCAGCGGGGAAGGGGCTCCCCTGGCCGGGGAGCTGTTTTTT. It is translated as CASGEGAPLAGELFF.